The clone carrying this TCR beta chain was counted at least ten times. No antigen is known for it. The data are from a study of CD8 T cells in ankylosing spondylitis. Study-wide results and limits: Eight or nine highly homologous variants made up a TCR beta motif that seemed to typify ankylosing spondylitis blood.

From the 5' RACE reads, TCRdb called clonotypes with MiXCR, one entry per CDR3 protein. The sample lists around 180,000 distinct CDR3 sequences, about 20% seen once, with around 4.1% in the top ten. Germline CDR1 reads ENHRY; CDR2 reads SYGVKD. V lost 10 bases, J lost 1 base, and 9 bases stayed unmatched. The CDR3 spans 16 residues. V usage is TRBV10-3 and J usage is TRBJ2-7, with 14 bases lining up with TRBD2. The sequence came from a male donor aged 5-30 years with ankylosing spondylitis or in good health (not recorded which). Sequencing used blood, either unsorted or a sorted T cell fraction (not recorded which). The CDR3 is CATMGLAGVFSYEQYF. CDR3 in DNA: TGTGCCACTATGGGACTAGCGGGAGTATTTTCCTACGAGCAGTACTTC.